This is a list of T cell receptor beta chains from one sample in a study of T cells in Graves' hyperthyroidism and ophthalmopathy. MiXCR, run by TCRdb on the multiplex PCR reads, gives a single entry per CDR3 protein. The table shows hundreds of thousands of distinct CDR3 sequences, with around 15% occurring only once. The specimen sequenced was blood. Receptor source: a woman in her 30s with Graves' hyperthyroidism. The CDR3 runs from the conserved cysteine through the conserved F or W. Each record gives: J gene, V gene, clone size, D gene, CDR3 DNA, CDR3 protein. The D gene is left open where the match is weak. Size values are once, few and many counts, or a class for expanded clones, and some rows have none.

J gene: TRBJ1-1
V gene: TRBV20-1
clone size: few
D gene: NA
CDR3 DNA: TGCAGTGCTAGAGTAATTGGCTCGAACACTGAAGCTTTCTTT
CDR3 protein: CSARVIGSNTEAFF

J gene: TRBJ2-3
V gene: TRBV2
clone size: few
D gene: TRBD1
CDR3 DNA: TGTGCCAGCAATCGAGGGGGCATGGATACGCAGTATTTT
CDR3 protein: CASNRGGMDTQYF

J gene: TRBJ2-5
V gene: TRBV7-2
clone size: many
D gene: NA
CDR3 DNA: TGTGCCAGCAGCTTAGCAGACCAAGAGACCCAGTACTTC
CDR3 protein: CASSLADQETQYF

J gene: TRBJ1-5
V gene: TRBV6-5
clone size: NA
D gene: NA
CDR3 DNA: TGTGCCAGCAGTTACCCAACCTTGTCGTCCGGCAATCAGCCCCAGCATTTT
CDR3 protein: CASSYPTLSSGNQPQHF

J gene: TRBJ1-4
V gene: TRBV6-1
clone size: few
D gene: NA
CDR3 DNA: TGTGCCAGCAGCCCTCGGCAGACCTATGGGGTCGGTGAAAAACTGTTTTTT
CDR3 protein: CASSPRQTYGVGEKLFF

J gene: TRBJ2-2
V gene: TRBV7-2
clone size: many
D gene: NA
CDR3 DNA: TGTGCCAGCAGCTTACATAGCGGGAACACCGGGGAGCTGTTTTTT
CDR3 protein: CASSLHSGNTGELFF

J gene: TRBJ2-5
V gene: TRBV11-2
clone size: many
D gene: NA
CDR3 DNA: TGTGCCAGCAGCCTTCTAGAGATTCAAGAGACCCAGTACTTC
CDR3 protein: CASSLLEIQETQYF

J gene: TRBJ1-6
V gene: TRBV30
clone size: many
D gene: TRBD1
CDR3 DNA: TGTGCCTGGAATCGGGACAGGGGAAATTCACCCCTCCACTTT
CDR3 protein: CAWNRDRGNSPLHF

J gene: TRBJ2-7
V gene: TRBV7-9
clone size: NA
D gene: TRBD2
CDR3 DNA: TGTGCCAGCAGCGACTACCTAGGACTAGCGGATCACTACGAGCAGTACTTC
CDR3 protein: CASSDYLGLADHYEQYF

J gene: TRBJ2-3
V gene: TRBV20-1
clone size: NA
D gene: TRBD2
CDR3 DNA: TGCAGTGCTAGAGGACTAGCGGGAGGGGAGTGGGATACGCAGTATTTT
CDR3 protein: CSARGLAGGEWDTQYF

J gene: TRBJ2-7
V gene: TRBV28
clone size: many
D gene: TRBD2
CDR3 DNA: TGTGCCAACAGTGGACTAGCGCCGACGGAGGAGCAGTACTTC
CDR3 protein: CANSGLAPTEEQYF

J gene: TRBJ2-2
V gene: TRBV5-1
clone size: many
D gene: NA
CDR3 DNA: TGCGCCAGCAGCTTGGGTCGGGGGCGCACCGGGGAGCTGTTTTTT
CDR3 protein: CASSLGRGRTGELFF

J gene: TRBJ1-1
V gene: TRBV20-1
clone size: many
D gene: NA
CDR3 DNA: TGCAGTGCTAGAGATAGCGGGGGAGGCACTGAAGCTTTCTTT
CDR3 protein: CSARDSGGGTEAFF

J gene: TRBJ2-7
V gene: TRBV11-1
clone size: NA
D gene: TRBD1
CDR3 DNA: TGTGCCAGCAGCTTACAGGGACAGGTACTCGGTGAGCAGTACTTC
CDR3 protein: CASSLQGQVLGEQYF

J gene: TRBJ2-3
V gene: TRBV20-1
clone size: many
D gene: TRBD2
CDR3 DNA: TGCAGTGCTAGCATATCTAGCGGGGGCACAGATACGCAGTATTTT
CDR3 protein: CSASISSGGTDTQYF

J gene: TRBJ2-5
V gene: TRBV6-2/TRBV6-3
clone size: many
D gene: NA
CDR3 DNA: TGTGCCAGCAACCACGGTGAGACCCAGTACTTC
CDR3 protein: CASNHGETQYF